This T cell receptor (beta chain) was obtained from a study of T cell changes during pregnancy in multiple sclerosis. This CDR3 region has 13 residues. Germline V gene data show CDR1 as SGHTA and CDR2 as FQGNSA. V shed 6 bases, J shed 5 bases, and the junction held 6 bases outside the gene matches. Sequenced by immunoSEQ multiplex PCR; TCRdb stores in-frame clones only, minus some. The sample includes 55,000 to 70,000 clones, around 90% of them seen just once. The chain uses TRBV7-2 and TRBJ2-5, with TRBD2 matching over 7 bases. The receptor's source is a female donor with multiple sclerosis, enrolled in a pregnancy study. Sequenced material: CD4+ T cells from peripheral blood mononuclear cells, taken after pregnancy. CDR3 nucleotide sequence: TGTGCCAGCAGGGGGGACTATACCGAGACCCAGTACTTC. Its protein is CASRGDYTETQYF. Based on the CDR3 plus reference TRBV7-2 and TRBJ2-5, the full variable domain is GAGVSQSPSNKVTEKGKDVELRCDPISGHTALYWYRQSLGQGLEFLIYFQGNSAPDKSGLPSDRFSAERTGGSVSTLTIQRTQQEDSAVYLCASRGDYTETQYFGPGTRLLVL.